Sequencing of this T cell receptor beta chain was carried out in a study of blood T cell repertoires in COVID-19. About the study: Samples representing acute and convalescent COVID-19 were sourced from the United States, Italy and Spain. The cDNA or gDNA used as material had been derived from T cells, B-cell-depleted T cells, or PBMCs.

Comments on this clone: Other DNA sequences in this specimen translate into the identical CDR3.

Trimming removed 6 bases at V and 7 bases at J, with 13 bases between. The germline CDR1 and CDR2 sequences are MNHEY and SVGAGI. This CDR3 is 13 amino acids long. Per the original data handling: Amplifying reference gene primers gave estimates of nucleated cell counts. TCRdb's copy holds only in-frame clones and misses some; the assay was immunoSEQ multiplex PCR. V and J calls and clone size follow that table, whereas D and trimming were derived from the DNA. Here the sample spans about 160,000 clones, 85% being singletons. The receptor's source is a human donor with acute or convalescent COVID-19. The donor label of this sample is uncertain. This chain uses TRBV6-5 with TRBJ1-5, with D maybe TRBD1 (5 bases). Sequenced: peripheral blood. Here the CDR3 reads CASSRGGYQPQHF. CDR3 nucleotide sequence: TGTGCCAGCAGCCGGGGGGGATACCAGCCCCAGCATTTT.